The 6 T cell receptor beta chains below were found in one sample sequenced in a study of T cell responses to AZD1222 COVID-19 vaccine. Sequencing was performed with immunoSEQ multiplex PCR; in TCRdb, only in-frame clones are kept and a portion is missing. This table has 90,000 to 130,000 clones, approximately 90% appearing once. This specimen consisted of peripheral blood, obtained 28 days after the second AZD1222 dose. All receptors derive from an adult who received the AZD1222 COVID-19 vaccine.

The chain carries TRBV19 and TRBJ1-1, with TRBD1 matching over 7 bases. V lost 7 bases to trimming and J lost 3 bases; unmatched junction nucleotides: 5. The CDR3 is 13 amino acids. Germline values: CDR1 LNHDA, CDR2 SQIVND (reference sequence). Here the CDR3 reads CASNRDSYTEAFF. The CDR3 coding sequence is TGTGCCAGTAACCGGGACAGCTACACTGAAGCTTTCTTT.

The gene calls are TRBV2 and TRBJ1-4, with 9 positions matching TRBD1. Trimming at V came to 6 bases and at J to 7 bases, leaving 9 bases not matched to a gene. The CDR3 totals 15 residues. The V gene's germline CDR1 is SNHLY and CDR2 FYNNEI. The CDR3 DNA reads TGTGCCAGCAGGGGGACAGGGTCGAGGGGTGAAAAACTGTTTTTT. Its translation is CASRGTGSRGEKLFF.

The chain couples TRBV27 to TRBJ1-2, with unresolved D. CDR3 length equals 13 residues. Germline V CDR1 and CDR2: MNHEY, SMNVEV (reference sequence). Trimming took off 4 bases at V and 2 bases at J, with 8 bases between the two ends. For the CDR3, the DNA is TGTGCCAGCAGTTCACGGGGAAACTATGGCTACACCTTC. The encoded protein is CASSSRGNYGYTF.

CDR3 loop: CASSKGGKYYGYTF. CDR3 DNA: TGTGCCAGTAGTAAAGGGGGGAAGTACTATGGCTACACCTTC. The rearrangement links TRBV19 to TRBJ1-2, with a tentative D call TRBD1 (6 bases). The V end was cut by 4 bases, the J end by 3 bases, with 12 bases between. Germline-derived CDR1 and CDR2 are LNHDA and SQIVND (reference sequence). There are 14 residues in the CDR3.

The CDR3: CASGSRGYNEQFF. The CDR3 region has the DNA TGTGCCAGCGGTTCAAGGGGGTACAATGAGCAGTTCTTC. The rearrangement uses TRBV11-2 and TRBJ2-1, with D maybe TRBD1 (6 bases). This CDR3 contains 13 residues. Germline V lookup: CDR1 SGHAT, CDR2 FQNNGV. The V gene lost 8 bases and the J gene lost 4 bases, with 12 bases spanning the gap.

This clone has a handful of counts. The CDR3 DNA is TGTGCCAGCAGAACTAGCGGCGACAATGAGCAGTTCTTC. Protein sequence: CASRTSGDNEQFF. The rearrangement links TRBV2 to TRBJ2-1, with 8 bases lining up with TRBD2. This CDR3 is built from 13 residues. With 6 bases clipped from V and 5 bases from J, the junction kept 3 bases outside the gene matches. Germline values: CDR1 SNHLY, CDR2 FYNNEI.